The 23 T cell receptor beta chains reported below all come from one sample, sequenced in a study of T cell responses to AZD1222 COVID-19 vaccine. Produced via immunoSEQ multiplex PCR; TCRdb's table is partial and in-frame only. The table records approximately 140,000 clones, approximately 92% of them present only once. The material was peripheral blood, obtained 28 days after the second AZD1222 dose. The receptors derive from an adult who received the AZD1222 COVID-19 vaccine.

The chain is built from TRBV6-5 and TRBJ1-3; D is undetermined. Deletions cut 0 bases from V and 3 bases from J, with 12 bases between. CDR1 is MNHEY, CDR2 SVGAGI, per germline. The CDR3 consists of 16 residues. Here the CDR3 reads CASSYSIPDFGNTIYF. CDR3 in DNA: TGTGCCAGCAGTTACTCAATTCCAGACTTTGGAAACACCATATATTTT.

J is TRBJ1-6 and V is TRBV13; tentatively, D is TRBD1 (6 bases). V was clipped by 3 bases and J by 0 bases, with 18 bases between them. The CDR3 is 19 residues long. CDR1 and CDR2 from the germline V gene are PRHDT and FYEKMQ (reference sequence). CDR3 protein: CASSFQSGVGSSYNSPLHF. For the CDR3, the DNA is TGTGCCAGCAGCTTCCAATCAGGGGTCGGGAGCTCCTATAATTCACCCCTCCACTTT.

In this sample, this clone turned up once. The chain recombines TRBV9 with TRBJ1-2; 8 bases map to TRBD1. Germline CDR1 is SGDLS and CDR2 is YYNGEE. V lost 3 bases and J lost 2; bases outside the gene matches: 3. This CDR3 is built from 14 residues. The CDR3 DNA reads TGTGCCAGCAGCGCGACAGGGGCCAACTATGGCTACACCTTC. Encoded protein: CASSATGANYGYTF.

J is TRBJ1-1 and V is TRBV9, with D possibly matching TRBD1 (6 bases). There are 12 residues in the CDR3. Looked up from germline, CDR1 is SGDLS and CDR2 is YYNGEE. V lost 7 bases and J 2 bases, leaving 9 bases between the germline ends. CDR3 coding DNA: TGTGCCAGCGGAGGGGGAAACACTGAAGCTTTCTTT. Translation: CASGGGNTEAFF.

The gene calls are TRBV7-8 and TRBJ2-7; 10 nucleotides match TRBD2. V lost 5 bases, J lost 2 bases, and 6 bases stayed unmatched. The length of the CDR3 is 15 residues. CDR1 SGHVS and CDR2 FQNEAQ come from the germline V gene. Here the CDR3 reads CASSNGLAEAYEQYF. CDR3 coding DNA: TGTGCCAGCAGCAACGGACTAGCGGAGGCCTACGAGCAGTACTTC.

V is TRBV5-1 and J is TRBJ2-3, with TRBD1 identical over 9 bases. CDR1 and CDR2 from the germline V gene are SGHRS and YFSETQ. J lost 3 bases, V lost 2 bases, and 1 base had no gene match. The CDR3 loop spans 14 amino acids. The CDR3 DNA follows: TGCGCCAGCAGCTTCGGACAGGGGACAGATACGCAGTATTTT. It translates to CASSFGQGTDTQYF.

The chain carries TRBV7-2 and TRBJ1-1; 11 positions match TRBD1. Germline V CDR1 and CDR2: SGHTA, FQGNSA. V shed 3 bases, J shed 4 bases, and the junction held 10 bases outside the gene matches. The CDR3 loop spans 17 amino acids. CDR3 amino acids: CASSFRRGGQGVTEAFF. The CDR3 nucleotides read TGTGCCAGCAGCTTTCGAAGAGGGGGACAGGGGGTCACTGAAGCTTTCTTT.

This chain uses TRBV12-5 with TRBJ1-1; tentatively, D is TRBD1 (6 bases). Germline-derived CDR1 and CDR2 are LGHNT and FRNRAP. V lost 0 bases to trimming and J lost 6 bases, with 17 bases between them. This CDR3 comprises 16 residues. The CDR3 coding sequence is TGTGCTAGTGGTTTGGTAACCTTGTGGGGGGCCGCTGAAGCTTTCTTT. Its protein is CASGLVTLWGAAEAFF.

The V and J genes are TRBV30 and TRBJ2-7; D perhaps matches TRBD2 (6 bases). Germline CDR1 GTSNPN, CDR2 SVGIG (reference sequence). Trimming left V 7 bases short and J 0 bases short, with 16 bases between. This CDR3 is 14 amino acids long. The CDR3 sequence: CAYHLAGSSYEQYF. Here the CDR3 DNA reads TGTGCCTACCACTTGGCGGGAAGCTCCTACGAGCAGTACTTC.

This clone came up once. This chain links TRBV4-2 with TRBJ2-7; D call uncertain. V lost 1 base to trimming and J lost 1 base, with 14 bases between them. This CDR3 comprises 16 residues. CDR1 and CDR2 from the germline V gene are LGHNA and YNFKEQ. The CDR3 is CASSQAASVGSYEQYF. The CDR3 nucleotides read TGTGCCAGCAGCCAAGCGGCTTCCGTGGGATCCTACGAGCAGTACTTC.

CDR3 DNA sequence: TGTGCCAGCTCACCACGCAGGGGCGAACCGAACACTGAAGCTTTCTTT. Residues: CASSPRRGEPNTEAFF. The chain employs TRBV18 and TRBJ1-1, with TRBD1 as a possible D gene (6 bases). V was clipped by 1 base and J by 1 base, with 13 bases between them. CDR1 is KGHSH and CDR2 is LQKENI in the germline V gene. CDR3 size: 16 residues.

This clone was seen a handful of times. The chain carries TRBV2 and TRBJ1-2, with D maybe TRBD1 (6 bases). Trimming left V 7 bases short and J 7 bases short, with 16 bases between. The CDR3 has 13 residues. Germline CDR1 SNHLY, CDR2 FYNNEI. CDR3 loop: CASILTGLGGYTF. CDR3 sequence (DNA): TGTGCCAGCATTTTGACAGGCCTGGGTGGCTACACCTTC.

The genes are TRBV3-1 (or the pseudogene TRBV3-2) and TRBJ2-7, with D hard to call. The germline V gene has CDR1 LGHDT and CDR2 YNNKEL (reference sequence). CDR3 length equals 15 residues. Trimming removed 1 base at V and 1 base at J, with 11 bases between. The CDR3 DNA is TGTGCCAGCAGCCAAGGATATTGGCAATCCTACGAGCAGTACTTC. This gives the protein CASSQGYWQSYEQYF.

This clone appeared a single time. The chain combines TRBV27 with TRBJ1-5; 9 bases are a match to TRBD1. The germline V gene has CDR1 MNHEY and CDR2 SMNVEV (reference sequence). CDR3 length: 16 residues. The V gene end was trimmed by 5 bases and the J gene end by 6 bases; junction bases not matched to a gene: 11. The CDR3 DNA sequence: TGTGCCAGCAGTGCTACCCCCGGGACAGGGAGTCAGCCCCAGCATTTT. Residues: CASSATPGTGSQPQHF.

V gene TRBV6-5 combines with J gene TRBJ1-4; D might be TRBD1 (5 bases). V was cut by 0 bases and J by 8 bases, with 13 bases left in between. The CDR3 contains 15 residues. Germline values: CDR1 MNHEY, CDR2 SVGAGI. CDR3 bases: TGTGCCAGCAGTTACTCGGGACCTGCCCCGGAAAAACTGTTTTTT. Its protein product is CASSYSGPAPEKLFF.

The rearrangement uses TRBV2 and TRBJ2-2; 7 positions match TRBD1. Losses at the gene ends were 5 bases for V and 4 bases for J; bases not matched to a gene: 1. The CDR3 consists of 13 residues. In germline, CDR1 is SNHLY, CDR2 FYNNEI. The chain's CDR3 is CASSTGATGELFF. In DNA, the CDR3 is TGTGCCAGCAGTACAGGGGCCACCGGGGAGCTGTTTTTT. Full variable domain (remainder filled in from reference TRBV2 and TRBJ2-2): EPEVTQTPSHQVTQMGQEVILRCVPISNHLYFYWYRQILGQKVEFLVSFYNNEISEKSEIFDDQFSVERPDGSNFTLKIRSTKLEDSAMYFCASSTGATGELFFGEGSRLTVL.

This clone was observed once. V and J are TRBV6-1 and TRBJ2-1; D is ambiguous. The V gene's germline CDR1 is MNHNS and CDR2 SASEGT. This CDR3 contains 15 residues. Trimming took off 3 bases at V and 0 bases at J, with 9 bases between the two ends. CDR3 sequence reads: CASSEEPSSYNEQFF. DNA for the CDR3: TGTGCCAGCAGTGAGGAGCCCTCCTCCTACAATGAGCAGTTCTTC.

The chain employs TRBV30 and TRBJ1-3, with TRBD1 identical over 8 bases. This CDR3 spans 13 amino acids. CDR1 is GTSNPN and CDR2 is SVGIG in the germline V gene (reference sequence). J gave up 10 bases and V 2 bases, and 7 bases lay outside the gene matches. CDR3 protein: CAWSQSGGGTIYF. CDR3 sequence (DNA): TGTGCCTGGAGTCAGTCAGGGGGCGGAACCATATATTTT.

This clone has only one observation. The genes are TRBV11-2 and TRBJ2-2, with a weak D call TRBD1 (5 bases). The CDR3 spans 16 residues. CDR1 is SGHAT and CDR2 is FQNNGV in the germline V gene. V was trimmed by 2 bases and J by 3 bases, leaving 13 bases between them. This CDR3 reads CASSLPSWGDTGELFF. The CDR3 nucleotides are TGTGCCAGCAGCTTACCATCGTGGGGCGACACCGGGGAGCTGTTTTTT.

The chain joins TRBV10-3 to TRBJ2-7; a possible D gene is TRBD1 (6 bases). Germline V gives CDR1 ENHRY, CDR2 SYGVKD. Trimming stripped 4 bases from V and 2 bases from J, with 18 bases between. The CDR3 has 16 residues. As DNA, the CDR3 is TGTGCCATCAGTGCCGCCAGGGGCCCTCTTACCTACGAGCAGTACTTC. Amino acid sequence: CAISAARGPLTYEQYF.

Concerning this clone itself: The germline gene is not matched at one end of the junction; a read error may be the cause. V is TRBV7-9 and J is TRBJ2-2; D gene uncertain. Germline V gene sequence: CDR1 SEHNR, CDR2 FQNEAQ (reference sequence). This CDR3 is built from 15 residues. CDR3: CASTLTETNTGELFF. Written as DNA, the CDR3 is TGTGCCAGCACCTTAACCGAGACGAACACCGGGGAGCTGTTTTTT.

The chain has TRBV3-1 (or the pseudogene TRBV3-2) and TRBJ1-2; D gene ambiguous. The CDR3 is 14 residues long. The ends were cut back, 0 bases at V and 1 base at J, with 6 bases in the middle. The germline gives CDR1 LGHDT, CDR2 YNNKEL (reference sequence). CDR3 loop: CASSQDPLNYGYTF. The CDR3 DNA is TGTGCCAGCAGCCAAGATCCGCTTAACTATGGCTACACCTTC.

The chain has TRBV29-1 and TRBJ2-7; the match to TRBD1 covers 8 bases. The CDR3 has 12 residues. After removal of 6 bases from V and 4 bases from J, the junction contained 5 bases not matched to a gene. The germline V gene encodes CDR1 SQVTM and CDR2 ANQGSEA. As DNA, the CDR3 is TGCAGCGTGGGACAGGTGGGATACGAGCAGTACTTC. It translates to CSVGQVGYEQYF.